Listed here is a single T cell receptor beta chain. This sample is drawn from a study of blood T cell repertoires in COVID-19. As for the study in general: T cells, B-cell-depleted T cells, or PBMCs supplied cDNA or gDNA.

In the study's own analysis: Reference gene primers were amplified, and this amplification served to estimate nucleated cell counts. Data came from immunoSEQ multiplex PCR; TCRdb stores just in-frame clones and leaves some out. That table furnishes V, J and clone size, whereas the DNA furnished D and trimming. The sample yields about 160,000 clones, about 80% seen once. Germline lookup yields CDR1 KGHSH and CDR2 LQKENI. V lost 4 bases and J lost 4; bases outside the gene matches: 9. There are 15 residues in the CDR3. This clonotype was sampled from a woman older than 75 with acute or convalescent COVID-19. J is TRBJ1-1 and V is TRBV18, with TRBD1 identical over 7 bases. Source material: peripheral blood. This chain's CDR3 is CASSLAGQIGTEAFF. Here the CDR3 DNA reads TGTGCCAGCTCACTCGCGGGACAGATAGGCACTGAAGCTTTCTTT. The entire variable domain, with the rest obtained from reference TRBV18 and TRBJ1-1, is as follows: NAGVMQNPRHLVRRRGQEARLRCSPMKGHSHVYWYRQLPEEGLKFMVYLQKENIIDESGMPKERFSAEFPKEGPSILRIQQVVRGDSAAYFCASSLAGQIGTEAFFGQGTRLTVV.